This section outlines one T cell receptor beta chain sequence together with its context. Its antigen is not known. Next came a second PCR, run for about 6 to 11 cycles, which used a sample-barcoded 5' primer along with a J-beta primer mix. Each of the cDNA molecules was tagged by a template-switch adaptor with 12 random nucleotides. Samples each returned at least 3 million CDR3-containing paired-end reads. One entry per CDR3 protein results from TCRdb running MiXCR on the 5' RACE reads. The repertoire holds around 1,000,000 distinct CDR3 sequences, 35% to 45% seen once, with around 13% in the top ten. This record belongs to a study of blood T cells in healthy people across ages. The study's findings and limits: A roughly linear fall in TCR beta diversity per million T cells was seen with increasing age.

V was shortened by 4 bases and J by 0 bases, with 8 bases between the two germline ends. The CDR3 loop spans 13 amino acids. The V gene's germline CDR1 is GTSNPN and CDR2 SVGIG (reference sequence). This receptor was obtained from a man aged 18 to 29 in good health. The J gene is TRBJ2-3, the V gene TRBV30; TRBD1 might be the D (6 bases). Sequences were obtained from blood. The CDR3 loop is CAWTRGSTDTQYF. The DNA for the CDR3 is TGTGCCTGGACCAGGGGAAGCACAGATACGCAGTATTTT.